This T cell receptor (beta chain) is from a study of PD-1 blockade in classical Hodgkin lymphoma. Time point here: cycle 4 day 1 (C4D1), after five to seven weeks of nivolumab. With no exception, relapse followed autologous stem cell transplantation in all patients, and brentuximab vedotin exposure varied. Produced via immunoSEQ multiplex PCR; TCRdb's table is partial and in-frame only. The sample has 50,000 to 65,000 clones, around 90% seen once. V was clipped by 3 bases and J by 6 bases, with 11 bases between them. The CDR3 loop spans 14 amino acids. The germline CDR1 and CDR2 sequences are MRHNA and SNTAGT.

The chain couples TRBV6-4 to TRBJ2-2; no firm D call. The sample in question was peripheral blood mononuclear cells (PBMCs), obtained before the fourth cycle of nivolumab. This TCR was recovered from a human donor with classical Hodgkin lymphoma. The CDR3 DNA is TGTGCCAGCAGTGAATTGGATGGGGCCGGGGAGCTGTTTTTT. Translated: CASSELDGAGELFF.